The clone carrying this T cell receptor (beta chain) was seen just once. Its antigen is currently unknown. This entry comes from a study of persistence of HIV-infected CD4 T cells. On the study more broadly: A couple of participants gave one leukapheresis sample; others gave up to about 200 mL blood repeatedly.

Stimulation used 9 to 10 ug/mL lysate from CMV-infected fibroblasts. Memory cells lacking CD40L and CD69 with high CD45RO were sorted. CDR3 length: 16 amino acids. CDR1 SNHLY and CDR2 FYNNEI come from the germline V gene. Trimming removed 11 bases from V and 2 bases from J, with 24 bases in between. This was the immunoSEQ version 4 assay in survey mode. Profiling relied on immunoSEQ multiplex PCR, and the TCRdb table lists in-frame clones only, not all of them. The sample records approximately 35,000 clones, roughly four fifths being singletons. The sample here was CD4+ T cells sorted from PBMCs after approximately 18-hour stimulation, taken from a patient who received antiretroviral therapy. The V and J genes are TRBV2 and TRBJ2-5; D possibly corresponds to TRBD1 (6 bases). This sequence originates from an adult man with HIV who was CMV-seropositive. CDR3 in DNA: TGTGCCCATTATGTTTTAAAGGGGGATGGGCAAGAGACCCAGTACTTC. This codes for CAHYVLKGDGQETQYF.